This TCR beta chain was identified during a study of cytomegalovirus exposure and HLA in healthy donors. Study-wide background: The Caucasian-associated ancestry cluster contained roughly four fifths of the approximately 390 genotyped donors. General study findings and limits: When analyzed later, the rates of TCR association showed variation by HLA locus, with DRB1 the most and HLA-C the fewest. Prior analysis indicated that the majority of TCR beta V segments exhibited productivity approximately 87% or approximately 30% of the time.

A note on this clone: Its antigen is as yet unknown.

The CDR3 has 14 residues. Germline assignment: CDR1 SGHKS and CDR2 YYEKEE (reference sequence). The ends lost 4 bases at V and 2 bases at J; junction bases unmatched: 1. The primer mix had 60 Vbeta and 13 Jbeta primers. The method was immunoSEQ multiplex PCR; TCRdb's version includes in-frame clones alone and lacks a portion of them. The profile shows about 140,000 clones, about 75% of them singletons. This receptor was taken from a man between 35 and 55 years old in good health and CMV-seronegative. The sequenced material came from PBMCs. The J gene is TRBJ2-2, the V gene TRBV5-5; 8 positions agree with TRBD1. The DNA of the CDR3 is TGTGCCAGCAGCGGGACAGGCAACACCGGGGAGCTGTTTTTT. This sequence encodes CASSGTGNTGELFF.